The clone carrying this TCR beta chain was picked up many times. A patient was excluded if there was uncontrolled infection, other autoimmune disease, pregnancy or lactation. These data belong to a study of T cells in Graves' hyperthyroidism and ophthalmopathy. The CDR3 is made up of 15 amino acids. Germline CDR1 and CDR2: LGHDT and YNNKEL (reference sequence). Trimming at V came to 3 bases and at J to 2 bases, leaving 6 bases not matched to a gene. Researchers amplified the TCR beta CDR3 regions from RNA transcripts. HTBI primers were the set used in a first-round RT-PCR of the TCR CDR3. TCRdb ran MiXCR on the multiplex PCR reads and lists one entry per CDR3 protein. The data contain about 300,000 distinct CDR3 sequences, approximately 19% of them seen just once; the ten biggest clones take up roughly 39%.

The source of this sequence is a man in his fifties or sixties with Graves' ophthalmopathy. V usage is TRBV3-1 and J usage is TRBJ2-7; 8 positions match TRBD1. Sequenced material: blood. CDR3 nucleotides: TGTGCCAGCAGCCACCCCGCGACAGGGGCCTACGAGCAGTACTTC. Translation gives CASSHPATGAYEQYF.